The rows below give T cell receptor beta chains drawn from one sample of a study of blood T cell repertoires in COVID-19. Clones were read by immunoSEQ multiplex PCR, and TCRdb kept only the in-frame ones, dropping some. This table holds 110,000 to 150,000 clones, 87% found once. Sequenced input: PBMCs or T cells enriched from blood (not recorded which). The receptors stem from a man in his sixties who had recovered from COVID-19. The conserved cysteine and the conserved F or W are not part of the CDR3 here. The order of the fields is J gene, V gene, CDR3 protein.

j_call: TRBJ2-7
v_call: TRBV6-2/TRBV6-3
cdr3_aa: ASSYGTGSFLSYEQY

j_call: TRBJ2-1
v_call: TRBV12-5
cdr3_aa: ASGQRLAGEQGGEQF

j_call: TRBJ1-5
v_call: TRBV6-5
cdr3_aa: ASRRTGRNQPQH

j_call: TRBJ1-2
v_call: TRBV19
cdr3_aa: ASSQGGGYT

j_call: TRBJ2-1
v_call: TRBV7-3
cdr3_aa: ASSLLLAGHNEQF

j_call: TRBJ2-7
v_call: TRBV29-1
cdr3_aa: SVVRGAYEQY

j_call: TRBJ2-1
v_call: TRBV18
cdr3_aa: ASSPATGGSYNEQF

j_call: TRBJ1-5
v_call: TRBV9
cdr3_aa: ASSVTGTDGQAQH

j_call: TRBJ1-3
v_call: TRBV5-4
cdr3_aa: ASSSTKDGNTIY

j_call: TRBJ1-2
v_call: TRBV30
cdr3_aa: AWMTVNYGYT

j_call: TRBJ1-2
v_call: TRBV28
cdr3_aa: ASSLERRDGYT

j_call: TRBJ1-1
v_call: TRBV11-2
cdr3_aa: ASSLTPGGTEAF

j_call: TRBJ2-5
v_call: TRBV7-9
cdr3_aa: ASSYLSGSKTQY

j_call: TRBJ2-7
v_call: TRBV28
cdr3_aa: ASRQGKYEQY

j_call: TRBJ1-1
v_call: TRBV28
cdr3_aa: ASRPPGGAGSTF

j_call: TRBJ2-7
v_call: TRBV19
cdr3_aa: ASSIDGSSYEQY

j_call: TRBJ1-2
v_call: TRBV5-1
cdr3_aa: ASSLEVSVYGYT

j_call: TRBJ1-4
v_call: TRBV5-4
cdr3_aa: ASSLGTRLEKLF

j_call: TRBJ2-3
v_call: TRBV6-4
cdr3_aa: ASSVRHSDTQY

j_call: TRBJ2-1
v_call: TRBV10-3
cdr3_aa: AISEPSPGTNYNEQF

j_call: TRBJ1-2
v_call: TRBV28
cdr3_aa: ASSPYLGASYGYT

j_call: TRBJ2-5
v_call: TRBV29-1
cdr3_aa: SVGRGQGGTQY

j_call: TRBJ1-1
v_call: TRBV19
cdr3_aa: ASSFGGQGNTEAF

j_call: TRBJ1-1
v_call: TRBV29-1
cdr3_aa: SVFSRGNTEAF

j_call: TRBJ1-6
v_call: TRBV30
cdr3_aa: AWSVARTGRNSPLH

j_call: TRBJ2-7
v_call: TRBV5-1
cdr3_aa: ASSLDTYEQY

j_call: TRBJ2-7
v_call: TRBV18
cdr3_aa: ASSDNGQGRSYEQY

j_call: TRBJ2-7
v_call: TRBV9
cdr3_aa: ASSAQDRGRNEQY

j_call: TRBJ1-5
v_call: TRBV19
cdr3_aa: ASSGGGGNQPQH

j_call: TRBJ1-5
v_call: TRBV28
cdr3_aa: ASSLARYSNQPQH

j_call: TRBJ2-1
v_call: TRBV18
cdr3_aa: ASLIAGGPGEQF

j_call: TRBJ2-3
v_call: TRBV3-1/TRBV3-2
cdr3_aa: ASSQDQLGSTDTQY

j_call: TRBJ2-5
v_call: TRBV28
cdr3_aa: ASSSELPGLAGKETQY

j_call: TRBJ1-4
v_call: TRBV19
cdr3_aa: ASSKTVGGTRREKLF

j_call: TRBJ1-1
v_call: TRBV2
cdr3_aa: ASRRSGQPNTEAF

j_call: TRBJ1-1
v_call: TRBV12-3/TRBV12-4
cdr3_aa: ASSSGYTEAF

j_call: TRBJ2-5
v_call: TRBV7-6
cdr3_aa: ASSFGGNQETQY

j_call: TRBJ1-2
v_call: TRBV29-1
cdr3_aa: SVTGTGVYGYT

j_call: TRBJ1-1
v_call: TRBV3-1/TRBV3-2
cdr3_aa: ASQGTGNTEAF

j_call: TRBJ2-7
v_call: TRBV18
cdr3_aa: ASSPDTGTGGGEQY

j_call: TRBJ1-4
v_call: TRBV9
cdr3_aa: ASSSPDRGSEKLF

j_call: TRBJ1-5
v_call: TRBV28
cdr3_aa: ASSLLRGANQPQH

j_call: TRBJ2-7
v_call: TRBV4-1
cdr3_aa: ASSQVGNRGNEQY

j_call: TRBJ2-7
v_call: TRBV5-6
cdr3_aa: ASRLRTVLGYEQY

j_call: TRBJ2-3
v_call: TRBV6-5
cdr3_aa: ASQGTSGSVDTQY

j_call: TRBJ2-7
v_call: TRBV29-1
cdr3_aa: SIRTGINYEQY

j_call: TRBJ2-7
v_call: TRBV4-2
cdr3_aa: ASSPNPYEQY

j_call: TRBJ2-2
v_call: TRBV27
cdr3_aa: ASSRHPRTNTGELF

j_call: TRBJ2-7
v_call: TRBV5-1
cdr3_aa: ASSLRSAGSTSYEQY

j_call: TRBJ2-1
v_call: TRBV11-3
cdr3_aa: ASSFPGASSYNEQF